Listed here is a single T cell receptor beta chain. The data derive from a study of T cell responses to AZD1222 COVID-19 vaccine. Generated by immunoSEQ multiplex PCR, the TCRdb table keeps only in-frame clones and is missing some. The repertoire includes some 47,000 clones, 83% of them detected once, and approximately 52% sits in the top ten. This specimen consisted of peripheral blood, obtained on day 0 of AZD1222 vaccination. The sequence was collected from an adult in good health.

The CDR3 is CASSPLTGTLPSPQHF. The CDR3 coding sequence is TGTGCCAGCAGTCCTCTTACCGGGACCCTCCCCAGCCCCCAGCATTTT. The V call is TRBV28, the J call TRBJ1-5, with D possibly being TRBD1 (5 bases). CDR3 length equals 16 residues. Between the trimmed V and J ends, which lost 5 bases and 10 bases, there was a span of 24 bases. CDR1 is MDHEN, CDR2 SYDVKM, per germline.